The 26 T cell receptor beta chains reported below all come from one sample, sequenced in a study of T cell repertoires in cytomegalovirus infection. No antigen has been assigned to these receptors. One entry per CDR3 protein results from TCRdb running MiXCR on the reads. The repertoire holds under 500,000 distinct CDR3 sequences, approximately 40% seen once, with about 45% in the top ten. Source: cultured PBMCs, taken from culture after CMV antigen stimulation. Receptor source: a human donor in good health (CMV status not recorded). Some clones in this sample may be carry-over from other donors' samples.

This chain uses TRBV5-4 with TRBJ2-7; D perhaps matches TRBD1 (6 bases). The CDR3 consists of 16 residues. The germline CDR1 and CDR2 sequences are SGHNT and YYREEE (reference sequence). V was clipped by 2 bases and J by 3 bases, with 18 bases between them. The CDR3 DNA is TGTGCCAGCAGCTTCAATGCGCTGGGACAATTCTACGAGCAGTACTTC. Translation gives CASSFNALGQFYEQYF. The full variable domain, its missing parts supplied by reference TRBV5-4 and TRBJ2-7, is ETGVTQSPTHLIKTRGQQVTLRCSSQSGHNTVSWYQQALGQGPQFIFQYYREEENGRGNFPPRFSGLQFPNYSSELNVNALELDDSALYLCASSFNALGQFYEQYFGPGTRLTVT.

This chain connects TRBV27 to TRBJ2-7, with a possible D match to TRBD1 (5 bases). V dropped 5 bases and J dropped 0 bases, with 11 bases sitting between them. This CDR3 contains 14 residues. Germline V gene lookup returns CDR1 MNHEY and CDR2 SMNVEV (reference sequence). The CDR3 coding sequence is TGTGCCAGCAGTCCGCGGACATTCTCCTACGAGCAGTACTTC. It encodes CASSPRTFSYEQYF.

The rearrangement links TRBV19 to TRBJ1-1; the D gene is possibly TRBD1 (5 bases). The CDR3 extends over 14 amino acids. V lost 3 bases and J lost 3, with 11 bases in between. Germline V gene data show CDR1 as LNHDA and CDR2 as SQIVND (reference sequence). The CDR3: CASSIRGYDTEAFF. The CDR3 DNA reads TGTGCCAGTAGTATCCGGGGCTACGACACTGAAGCTTTCTTT.

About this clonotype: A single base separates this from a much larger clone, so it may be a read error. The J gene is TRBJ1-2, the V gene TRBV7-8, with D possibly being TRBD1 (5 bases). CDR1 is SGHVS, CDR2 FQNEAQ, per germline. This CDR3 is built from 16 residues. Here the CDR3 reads CASSLEAPGLNYDYTF. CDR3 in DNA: TGTGCCAGCAGCTTAGAGGCCCCGGGACTTAACTATGACTACACCTTC.

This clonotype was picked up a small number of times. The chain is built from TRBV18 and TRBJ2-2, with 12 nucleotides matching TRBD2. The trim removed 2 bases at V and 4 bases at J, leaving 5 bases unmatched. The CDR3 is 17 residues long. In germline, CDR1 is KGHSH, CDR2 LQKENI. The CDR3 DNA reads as TGTGCCAGCTCACCAGCTCTAGCGGGAGGGCGCACCGGGGAGCTGTTTTTT. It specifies CASSPALAGGRTGELFF. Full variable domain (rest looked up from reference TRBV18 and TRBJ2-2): NAGVMQNPRHLVRRRGQEARLRCSPMKGHSHVYWYRQLPEEGLKFMVYLQKENIIDESGMPKERFSAEFPKEGPSILRIQQVVRGDSAAYFCASSPALAGGRTGELFFGEGSRLTVL.

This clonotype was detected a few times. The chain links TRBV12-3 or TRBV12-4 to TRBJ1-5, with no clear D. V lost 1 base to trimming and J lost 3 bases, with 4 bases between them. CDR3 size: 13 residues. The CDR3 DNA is TGTGCCAGCAGTTTAGTCACCAATCAGCCCCAGCATTTT. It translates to CASSLVTNQPQHF.

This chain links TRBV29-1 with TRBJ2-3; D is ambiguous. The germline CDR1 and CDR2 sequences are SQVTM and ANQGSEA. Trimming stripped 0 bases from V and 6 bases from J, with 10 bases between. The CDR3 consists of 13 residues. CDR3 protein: CSVEDSPSDTQYF. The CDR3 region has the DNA TGCAGCGTTGAAGATTCTCCATCGGATACGCAGTATTTT.

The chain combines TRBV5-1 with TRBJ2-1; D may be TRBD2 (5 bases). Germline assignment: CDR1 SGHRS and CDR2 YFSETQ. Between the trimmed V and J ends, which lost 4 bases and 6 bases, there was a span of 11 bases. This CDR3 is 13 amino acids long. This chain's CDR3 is CASSLILANEQFF. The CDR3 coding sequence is TGCGCCAGCAGCCTTATCCTAGCCAATGAGCAGTTCTTC.

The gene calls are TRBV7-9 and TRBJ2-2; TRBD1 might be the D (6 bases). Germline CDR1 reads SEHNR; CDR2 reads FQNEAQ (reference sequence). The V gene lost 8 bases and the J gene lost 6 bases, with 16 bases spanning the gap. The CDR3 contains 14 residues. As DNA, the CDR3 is TGTGCCAGCCAGCCAACAGAGGGGGCCGGGGAGCTGTTTTTT. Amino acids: CASQPTEGAGELFF. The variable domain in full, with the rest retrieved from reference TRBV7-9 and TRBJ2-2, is DTGVSQNPRHKITKRGQNVTFRCDPISEHNRLYWYRQTLGQGPEFLTYFQNEAQLEKSRLLSDRFSAERPKGSFSTLEIQRTEQGDSAMYLCASQPTEGAGELFFGEGSRLTVL.

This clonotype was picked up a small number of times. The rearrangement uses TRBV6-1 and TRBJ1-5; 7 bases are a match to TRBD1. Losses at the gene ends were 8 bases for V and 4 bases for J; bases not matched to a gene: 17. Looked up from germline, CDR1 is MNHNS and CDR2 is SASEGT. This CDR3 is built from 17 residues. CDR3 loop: CASPDPHRRDSNQPQHF. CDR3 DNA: TGTGCCAGCCCCGACCCTCATCGCCGGGACAGTAATCAGCCCCAGCATTTT.

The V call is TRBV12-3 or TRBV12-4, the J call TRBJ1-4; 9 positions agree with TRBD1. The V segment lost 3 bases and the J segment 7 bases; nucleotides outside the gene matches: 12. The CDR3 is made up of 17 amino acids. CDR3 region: CASSFGGLQGAFEKLFF. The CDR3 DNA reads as TGTGCCAGCAGTTTTGGGGGGCTACAGGGGGCGTTTGAAAAACTGTTTTTT.

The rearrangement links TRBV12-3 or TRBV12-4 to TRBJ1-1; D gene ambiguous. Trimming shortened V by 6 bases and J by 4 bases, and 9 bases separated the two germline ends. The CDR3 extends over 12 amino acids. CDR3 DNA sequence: TGTGCCAGCAGCTCAGAGGCCACTGAAGCTTTCTTT. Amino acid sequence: CASSSEATEAFF.

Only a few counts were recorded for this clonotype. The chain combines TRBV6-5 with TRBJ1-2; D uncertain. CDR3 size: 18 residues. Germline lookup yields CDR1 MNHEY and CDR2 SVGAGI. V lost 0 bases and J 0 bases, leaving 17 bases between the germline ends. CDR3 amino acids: CASSYSMGRPTANYGYTF. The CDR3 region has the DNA TGTGCCAGCAGTTACTCGATGGGTCGGCCGACCGCTAACTATGGCTACACCTTC.

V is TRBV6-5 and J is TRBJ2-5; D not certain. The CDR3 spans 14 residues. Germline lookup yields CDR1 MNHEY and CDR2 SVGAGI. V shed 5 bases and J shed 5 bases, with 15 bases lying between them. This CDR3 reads CASSVEGFLETQYF. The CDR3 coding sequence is TGTGCCAGCAGTGTCGAAGGTTTCCTGGAGACCCAGTACTTC.

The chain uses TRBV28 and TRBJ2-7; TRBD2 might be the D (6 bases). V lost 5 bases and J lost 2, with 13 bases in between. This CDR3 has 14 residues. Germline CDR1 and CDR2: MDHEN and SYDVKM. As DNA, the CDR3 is TGTGCCAGCAGTCCCAACGGGAGAACCTACGAGCAGTACTTC. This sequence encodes CASSPNGRTYEQYF.

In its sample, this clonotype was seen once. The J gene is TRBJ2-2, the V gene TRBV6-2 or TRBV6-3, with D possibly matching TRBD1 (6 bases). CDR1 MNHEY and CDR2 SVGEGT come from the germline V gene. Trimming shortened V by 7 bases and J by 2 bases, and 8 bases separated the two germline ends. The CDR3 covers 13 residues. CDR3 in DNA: TGTGCCAGCACGGACAGAAACACCGGGGAGCTGTTTTTT. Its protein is CASTDRNTGELFF.

Here the CDR3 DNA reads TGTGCCATCAGCGACAGGGGTCCGGACACCGGGGAGCTGTTTTTT. Translating gives CAISDRGPDTGELFF. The chain links TRBV10-3 to TRBJ2-2; 8 nucleotides match TRBD1. Germline values: CDR1 ENHRY, CDR2 SYGVKD. The CDR3 is 15 residues long. V was clipped by 6 bases and J by 3 bases; unmatched bases: 6.

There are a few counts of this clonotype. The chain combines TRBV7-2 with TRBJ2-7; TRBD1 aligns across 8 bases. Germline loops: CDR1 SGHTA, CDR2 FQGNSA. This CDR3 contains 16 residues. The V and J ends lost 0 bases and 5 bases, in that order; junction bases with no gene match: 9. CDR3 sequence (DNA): TGTGCCAGCAGCTTAGCGCGTACAGGGGGTCGCCACGAGCAGTACTTC. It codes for CASSLARTGGRHEQYF.

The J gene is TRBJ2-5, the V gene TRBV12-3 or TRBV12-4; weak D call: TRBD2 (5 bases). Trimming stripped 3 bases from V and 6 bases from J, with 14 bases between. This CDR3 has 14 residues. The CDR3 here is CASSFPRRAKTQYF. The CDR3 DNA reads TGTGCCAGCAGTTTCCCGCGGCGGGCGAAGACCCAGTACTTC.

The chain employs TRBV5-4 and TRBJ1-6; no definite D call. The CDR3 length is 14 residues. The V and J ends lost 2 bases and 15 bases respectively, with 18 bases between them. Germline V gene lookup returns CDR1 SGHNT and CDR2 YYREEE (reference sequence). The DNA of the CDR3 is TGTGCCAGCAGCTTCTCACCCCACGGCCGGGGCCTCCACTTT. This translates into CASSFSPHGRGLHF.

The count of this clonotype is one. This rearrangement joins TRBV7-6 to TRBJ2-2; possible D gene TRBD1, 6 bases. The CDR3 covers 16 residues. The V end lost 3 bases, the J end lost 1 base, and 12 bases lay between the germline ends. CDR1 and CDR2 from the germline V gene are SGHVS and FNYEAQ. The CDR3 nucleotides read TGTGCCAGCAGCTTGGTGCTGGGACAGAACACCGGGGAGCTGTTTTTT. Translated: CASSLVLGQNTGELFF. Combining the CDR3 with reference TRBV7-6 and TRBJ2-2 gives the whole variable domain GAGVSQSPRYKVTKRGQDVALRCDPISGHVSLYWYRQALGQGPEFLTYFNYEAQQDKSGLPNDRFSAERPEGSISTLTIQRTEQRDSAMYRCASSLVLGQNTGELFFGEGSRLTVL.

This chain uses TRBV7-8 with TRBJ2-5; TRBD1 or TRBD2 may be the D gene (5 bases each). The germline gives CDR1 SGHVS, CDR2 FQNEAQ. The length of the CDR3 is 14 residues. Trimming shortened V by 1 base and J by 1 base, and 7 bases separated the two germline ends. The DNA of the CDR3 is TGTGCCAGCAGCTTAGGGGGGTTCCAAGAGACCCAGTACTTC. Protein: CASSLGGFQETQYF. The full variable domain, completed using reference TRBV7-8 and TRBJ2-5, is GAGVSQSPRYKVAKRGQDVALRCDPISGHVSLFWYQQALGQGPEFLTYFQNEAQLDKSGLPSDRFFAERPEGSVSTLKIQRTQQEDSAVYLCASSLGGFQETQYFGPGTRLLVL.

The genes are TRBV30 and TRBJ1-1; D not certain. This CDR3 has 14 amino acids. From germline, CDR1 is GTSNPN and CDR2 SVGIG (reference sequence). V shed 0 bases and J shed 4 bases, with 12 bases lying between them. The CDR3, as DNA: TGTGCCTGGAGTGTACTCGGTCGGAGCACTGAAGCTTTCTTT. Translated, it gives CAWSVLGRSTEAFF.

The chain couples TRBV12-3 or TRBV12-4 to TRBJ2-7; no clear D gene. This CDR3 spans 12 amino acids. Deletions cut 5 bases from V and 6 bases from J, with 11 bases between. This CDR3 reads CASSGPVGEQYF. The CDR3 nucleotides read TGTGCCAGCAGTGGTCCCGTGGGCGAGCAGTACTTC.

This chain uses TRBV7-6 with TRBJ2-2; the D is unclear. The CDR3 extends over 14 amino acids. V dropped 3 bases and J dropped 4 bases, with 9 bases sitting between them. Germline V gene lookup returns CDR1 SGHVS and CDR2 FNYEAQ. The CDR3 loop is CASSLFWATGELFF. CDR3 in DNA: TGTGCCAGCAGCTTGTTCTGGGCCACCGGGGAGCTGTTTTTT.

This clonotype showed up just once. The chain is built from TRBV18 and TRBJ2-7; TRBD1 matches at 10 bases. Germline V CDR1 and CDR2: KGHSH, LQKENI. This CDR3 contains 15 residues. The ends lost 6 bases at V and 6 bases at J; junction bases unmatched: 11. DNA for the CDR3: TGTGCCAGCTCCCGACAGGGGGCTATATCTAGCGAGCAGTACTTC. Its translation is CASSRQGAISSEQYF.